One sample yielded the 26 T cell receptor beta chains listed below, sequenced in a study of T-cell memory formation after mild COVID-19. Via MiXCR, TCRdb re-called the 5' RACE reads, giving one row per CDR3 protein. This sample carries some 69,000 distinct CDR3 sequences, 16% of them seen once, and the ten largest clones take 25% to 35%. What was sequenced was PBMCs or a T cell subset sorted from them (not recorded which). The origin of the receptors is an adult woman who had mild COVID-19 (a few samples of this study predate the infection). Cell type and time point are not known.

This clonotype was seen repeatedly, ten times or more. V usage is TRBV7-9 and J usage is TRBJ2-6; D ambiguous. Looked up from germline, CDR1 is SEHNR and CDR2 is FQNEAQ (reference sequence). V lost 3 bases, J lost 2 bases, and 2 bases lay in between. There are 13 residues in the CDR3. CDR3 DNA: TGTGCCAGCAGCTTTCCTGGGGCCAACGTCCTGACTTTC. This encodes CASSFPGANVLTF.

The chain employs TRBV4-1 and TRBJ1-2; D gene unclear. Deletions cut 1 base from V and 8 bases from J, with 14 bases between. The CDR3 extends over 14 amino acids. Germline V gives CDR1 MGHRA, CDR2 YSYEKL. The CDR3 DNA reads TGCGCCAGCAGCCAAGGCGTTGGGCCGGAGGGCTACACCTTC. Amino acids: CASSQGVGPEGYTF.

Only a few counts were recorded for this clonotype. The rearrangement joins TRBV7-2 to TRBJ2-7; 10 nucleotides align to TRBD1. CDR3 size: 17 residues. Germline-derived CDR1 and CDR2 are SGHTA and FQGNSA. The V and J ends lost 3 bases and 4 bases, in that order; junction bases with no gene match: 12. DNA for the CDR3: TGTGCCAGCAGCTTGTCGCTCCCGGGACAGGGGATGTACGAGCAGTACTTC. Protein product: CASSLSLPGQGMYEQYF.

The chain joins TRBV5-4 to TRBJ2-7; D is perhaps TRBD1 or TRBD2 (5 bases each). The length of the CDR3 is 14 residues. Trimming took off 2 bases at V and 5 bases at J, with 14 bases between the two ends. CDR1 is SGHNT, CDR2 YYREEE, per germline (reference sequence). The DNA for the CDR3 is TGTGCCAGCAGCTTCTGGGACCGAGGGGACGAGCAGTACTTC. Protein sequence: CASSFWDRGDEQYF.

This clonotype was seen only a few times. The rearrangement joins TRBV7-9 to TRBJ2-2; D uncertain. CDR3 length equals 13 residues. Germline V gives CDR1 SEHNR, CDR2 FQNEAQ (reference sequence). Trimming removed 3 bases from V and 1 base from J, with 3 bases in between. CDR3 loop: CASSFVNTGELFF. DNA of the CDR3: TGTGCCAGCAGCTTCGTGAACACCGGGGAGCTGTTTTTT.

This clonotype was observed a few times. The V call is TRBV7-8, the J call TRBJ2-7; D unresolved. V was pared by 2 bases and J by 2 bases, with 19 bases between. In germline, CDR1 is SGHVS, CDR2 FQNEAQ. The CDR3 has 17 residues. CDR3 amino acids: CASSLTFVAGIAYEQYF. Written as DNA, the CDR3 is TGTGCCAGCAGCTTAACTTTCGTAGCAGGTATTGCCTACGAGCAGTACTTC.

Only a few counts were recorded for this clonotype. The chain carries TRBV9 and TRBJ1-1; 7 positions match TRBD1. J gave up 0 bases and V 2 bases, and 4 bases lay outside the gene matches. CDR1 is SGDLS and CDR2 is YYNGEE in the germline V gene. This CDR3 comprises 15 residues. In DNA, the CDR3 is TGTGCCAGCAGCGTTCAGGGACAGCTGAACACTGAAGCTTTCTTT. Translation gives CASSVQGQLNTEAFF.

As DNA, the CDR3 is TGCGCCAGCAGCTTGGGGGGACAGGGCCCCTACGAGCAGTACTTC. It yields the protein CASSLGGQGPYEQYF. The chain carries TRBV5-1 and TRBJ2-7, with 9 bases that match TRBD1. Germline CDR1 reads SGHRS; CDR2 reads YFSETQ. The length of the CDR3 is 15 residues. The V segment lost 0 bases and the J segment 2 bases; nucleotides outside the gene matches: 3.

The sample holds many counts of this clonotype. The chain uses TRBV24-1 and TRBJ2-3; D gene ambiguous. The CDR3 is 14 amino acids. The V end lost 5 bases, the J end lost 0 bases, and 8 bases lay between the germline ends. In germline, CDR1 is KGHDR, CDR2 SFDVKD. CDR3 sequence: CATSGGYSTDTQYF. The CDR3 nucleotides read TGTGCCACCAGTGGTGGGTATAGCACAGATACGCAGTATTTT.

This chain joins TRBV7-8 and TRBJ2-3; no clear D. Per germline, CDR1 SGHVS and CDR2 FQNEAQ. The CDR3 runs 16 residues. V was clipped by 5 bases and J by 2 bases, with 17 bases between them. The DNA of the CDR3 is TGTGCCAGCAGCCAAATGGGAAATCTTTACACAGATACGCAGTATTTT. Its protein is CASSQMGNLYTDTQYF.

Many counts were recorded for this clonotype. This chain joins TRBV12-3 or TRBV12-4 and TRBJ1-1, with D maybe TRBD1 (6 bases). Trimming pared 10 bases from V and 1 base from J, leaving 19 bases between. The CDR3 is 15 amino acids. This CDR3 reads CAITGGRIKNTEAFF. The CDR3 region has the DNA TGTGCCATCACGGGGGGGCGGATCAAGAACACTGAAGCTTTCTTT.

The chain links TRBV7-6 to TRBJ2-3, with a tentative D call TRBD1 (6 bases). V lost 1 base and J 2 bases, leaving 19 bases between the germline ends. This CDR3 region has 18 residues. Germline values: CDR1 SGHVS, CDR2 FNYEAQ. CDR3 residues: CASSLEAQGIVVTDTQYF. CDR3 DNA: TGTGCCAGCAGCTTAGAAGCACAGGGAATTGTGGTCACAGATACGCAGTATTTT.

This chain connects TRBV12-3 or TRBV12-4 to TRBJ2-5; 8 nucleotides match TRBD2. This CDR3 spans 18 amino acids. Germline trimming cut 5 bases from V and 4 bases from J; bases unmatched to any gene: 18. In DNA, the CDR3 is TGTGCCAGCAGTCCGCTGCGGGCGGGGGGCCGTCCCGGAGAGACCCAGTACTTC. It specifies CASSPLRAGGRPGETQYF.

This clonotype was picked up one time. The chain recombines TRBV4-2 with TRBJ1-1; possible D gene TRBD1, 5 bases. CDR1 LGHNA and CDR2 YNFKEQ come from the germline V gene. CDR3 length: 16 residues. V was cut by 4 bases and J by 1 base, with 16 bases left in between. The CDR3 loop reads CASSPEEGMRNTEAFF. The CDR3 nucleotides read TGTGCCAGCAGCCCGGAAGAGGGGATGCGGAACACTGAAGCTTTCTTT.

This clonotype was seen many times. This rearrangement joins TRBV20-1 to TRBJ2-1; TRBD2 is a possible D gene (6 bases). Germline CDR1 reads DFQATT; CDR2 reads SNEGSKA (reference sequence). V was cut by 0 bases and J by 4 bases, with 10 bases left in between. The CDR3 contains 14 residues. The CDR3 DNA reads TGCAGTGCTAGAGATTTGCGGGGATACAATGAGCAGTTCTTC. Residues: CSARDLRGYNEQFF.

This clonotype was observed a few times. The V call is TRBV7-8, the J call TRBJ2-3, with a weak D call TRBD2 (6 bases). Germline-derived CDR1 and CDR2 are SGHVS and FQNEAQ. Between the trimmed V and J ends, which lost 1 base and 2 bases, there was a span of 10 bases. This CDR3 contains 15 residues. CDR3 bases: TGTGCCAGCAGCTTAGGGGACTTCTACACAGATACGCAGTATTTT. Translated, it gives CASSLGDFYTDTQYF.

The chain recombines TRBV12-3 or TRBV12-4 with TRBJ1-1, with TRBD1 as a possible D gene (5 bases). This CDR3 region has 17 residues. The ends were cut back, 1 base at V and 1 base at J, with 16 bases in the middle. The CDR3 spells CASSLGGASKRNTEAFF. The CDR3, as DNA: TGTGCCAGCAGTTTAGGAGGGGCCTCAAAAAGGAACACTGAAGCTTTCTTT.

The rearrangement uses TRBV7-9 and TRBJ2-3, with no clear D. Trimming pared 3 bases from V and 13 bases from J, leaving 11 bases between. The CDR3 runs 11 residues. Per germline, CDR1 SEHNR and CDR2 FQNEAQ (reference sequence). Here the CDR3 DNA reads TGTGCCAGCAGCTTTACTCCTTTGGAGTATTTT. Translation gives CASSFTPLEYF.

Here the CDR3 reads CASSIYRGSYEQYF. CDR3 in DNA: TGCGCCAGCAGCATCTACAGGGGTTCCTACGAGCAGTACTTC. The V and J genes are TRBV4-1 and TRBJ2-7, with 7 bases matching TRBD1. There are 14 residues in the CDR3. Germline CDR1 MGHRA, CDR2 YSYEKL. V shed 5 bases and J 1 base; nucleotides not matched to a gene: 5.

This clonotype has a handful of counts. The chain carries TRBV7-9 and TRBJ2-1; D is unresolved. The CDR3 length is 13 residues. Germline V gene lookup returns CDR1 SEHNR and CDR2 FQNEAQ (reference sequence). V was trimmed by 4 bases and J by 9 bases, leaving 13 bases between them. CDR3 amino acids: CASSSWTDGEQFF. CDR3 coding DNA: TGTGCCAGCAGCTCCTGGACGGACGGTGAGCAGTTCTTC.

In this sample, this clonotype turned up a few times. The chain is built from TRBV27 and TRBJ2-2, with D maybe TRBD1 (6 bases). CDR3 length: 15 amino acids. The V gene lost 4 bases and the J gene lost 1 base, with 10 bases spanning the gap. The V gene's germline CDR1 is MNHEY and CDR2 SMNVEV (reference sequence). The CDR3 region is CASSSETGNTGELFF. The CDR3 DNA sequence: TGTGCCAGCAGTTCGGAGACAGGGAACACCGGGGAGCTGTTTTTT.

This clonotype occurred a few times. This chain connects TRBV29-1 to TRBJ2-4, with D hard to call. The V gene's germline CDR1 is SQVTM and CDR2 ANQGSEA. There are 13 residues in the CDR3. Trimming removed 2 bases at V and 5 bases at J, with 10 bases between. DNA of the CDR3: TGCAGCGTTGAATTTGGCACGGAAAACATTCAGTACTTC. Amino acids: CSVEFGTENIQYF.

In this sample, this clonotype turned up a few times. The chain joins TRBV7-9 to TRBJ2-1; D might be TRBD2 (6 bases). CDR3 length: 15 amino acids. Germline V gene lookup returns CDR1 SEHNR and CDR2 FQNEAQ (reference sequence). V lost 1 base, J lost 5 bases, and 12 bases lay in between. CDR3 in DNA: TGTGCCAGCAGCTTAGATGGACTACCCAACAATGAGCAGTTCTTC. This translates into CASSLDGLPNNEQFF.

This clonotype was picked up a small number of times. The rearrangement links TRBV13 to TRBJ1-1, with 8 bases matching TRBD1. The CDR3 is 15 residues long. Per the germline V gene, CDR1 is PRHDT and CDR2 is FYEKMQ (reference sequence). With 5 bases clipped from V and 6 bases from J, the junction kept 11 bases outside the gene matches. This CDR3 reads CASSHEDRVHPEAFF. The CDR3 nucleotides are TGTGCCAGCAGCCATGAGGACAGGGTTCATCCTGAAGCTTTCTTT.

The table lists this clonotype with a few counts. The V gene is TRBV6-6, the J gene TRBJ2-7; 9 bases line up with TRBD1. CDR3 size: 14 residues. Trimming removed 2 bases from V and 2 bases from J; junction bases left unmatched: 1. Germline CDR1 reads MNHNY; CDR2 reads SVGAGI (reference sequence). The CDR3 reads CASSYDRGTYEQYF. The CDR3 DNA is TGTGCCAGCAGTTACGACAGGGGGACCTACGAGCAGTACTTC.

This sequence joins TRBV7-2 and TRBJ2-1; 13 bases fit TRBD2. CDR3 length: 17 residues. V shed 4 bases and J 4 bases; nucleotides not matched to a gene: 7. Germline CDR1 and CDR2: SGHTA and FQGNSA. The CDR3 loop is CASSSRTSGSWYNEQFF. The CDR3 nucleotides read TGTGCCAGCAGCTCCCGGACTAGCGGGAGTTGGTACAATGAGCAGTTCTTC. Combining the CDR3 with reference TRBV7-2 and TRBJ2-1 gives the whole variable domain GAGVSQSPSNKVTEKGKDVELRCDPISGHTALYWYRQSLGQGLEFLIYFQGNSAPDKSGLPSDRFSAERTGGSVSTLTIQRTQQEDSAVYLCASSSRTSGSWYNEQFFGPGTRLTVL.